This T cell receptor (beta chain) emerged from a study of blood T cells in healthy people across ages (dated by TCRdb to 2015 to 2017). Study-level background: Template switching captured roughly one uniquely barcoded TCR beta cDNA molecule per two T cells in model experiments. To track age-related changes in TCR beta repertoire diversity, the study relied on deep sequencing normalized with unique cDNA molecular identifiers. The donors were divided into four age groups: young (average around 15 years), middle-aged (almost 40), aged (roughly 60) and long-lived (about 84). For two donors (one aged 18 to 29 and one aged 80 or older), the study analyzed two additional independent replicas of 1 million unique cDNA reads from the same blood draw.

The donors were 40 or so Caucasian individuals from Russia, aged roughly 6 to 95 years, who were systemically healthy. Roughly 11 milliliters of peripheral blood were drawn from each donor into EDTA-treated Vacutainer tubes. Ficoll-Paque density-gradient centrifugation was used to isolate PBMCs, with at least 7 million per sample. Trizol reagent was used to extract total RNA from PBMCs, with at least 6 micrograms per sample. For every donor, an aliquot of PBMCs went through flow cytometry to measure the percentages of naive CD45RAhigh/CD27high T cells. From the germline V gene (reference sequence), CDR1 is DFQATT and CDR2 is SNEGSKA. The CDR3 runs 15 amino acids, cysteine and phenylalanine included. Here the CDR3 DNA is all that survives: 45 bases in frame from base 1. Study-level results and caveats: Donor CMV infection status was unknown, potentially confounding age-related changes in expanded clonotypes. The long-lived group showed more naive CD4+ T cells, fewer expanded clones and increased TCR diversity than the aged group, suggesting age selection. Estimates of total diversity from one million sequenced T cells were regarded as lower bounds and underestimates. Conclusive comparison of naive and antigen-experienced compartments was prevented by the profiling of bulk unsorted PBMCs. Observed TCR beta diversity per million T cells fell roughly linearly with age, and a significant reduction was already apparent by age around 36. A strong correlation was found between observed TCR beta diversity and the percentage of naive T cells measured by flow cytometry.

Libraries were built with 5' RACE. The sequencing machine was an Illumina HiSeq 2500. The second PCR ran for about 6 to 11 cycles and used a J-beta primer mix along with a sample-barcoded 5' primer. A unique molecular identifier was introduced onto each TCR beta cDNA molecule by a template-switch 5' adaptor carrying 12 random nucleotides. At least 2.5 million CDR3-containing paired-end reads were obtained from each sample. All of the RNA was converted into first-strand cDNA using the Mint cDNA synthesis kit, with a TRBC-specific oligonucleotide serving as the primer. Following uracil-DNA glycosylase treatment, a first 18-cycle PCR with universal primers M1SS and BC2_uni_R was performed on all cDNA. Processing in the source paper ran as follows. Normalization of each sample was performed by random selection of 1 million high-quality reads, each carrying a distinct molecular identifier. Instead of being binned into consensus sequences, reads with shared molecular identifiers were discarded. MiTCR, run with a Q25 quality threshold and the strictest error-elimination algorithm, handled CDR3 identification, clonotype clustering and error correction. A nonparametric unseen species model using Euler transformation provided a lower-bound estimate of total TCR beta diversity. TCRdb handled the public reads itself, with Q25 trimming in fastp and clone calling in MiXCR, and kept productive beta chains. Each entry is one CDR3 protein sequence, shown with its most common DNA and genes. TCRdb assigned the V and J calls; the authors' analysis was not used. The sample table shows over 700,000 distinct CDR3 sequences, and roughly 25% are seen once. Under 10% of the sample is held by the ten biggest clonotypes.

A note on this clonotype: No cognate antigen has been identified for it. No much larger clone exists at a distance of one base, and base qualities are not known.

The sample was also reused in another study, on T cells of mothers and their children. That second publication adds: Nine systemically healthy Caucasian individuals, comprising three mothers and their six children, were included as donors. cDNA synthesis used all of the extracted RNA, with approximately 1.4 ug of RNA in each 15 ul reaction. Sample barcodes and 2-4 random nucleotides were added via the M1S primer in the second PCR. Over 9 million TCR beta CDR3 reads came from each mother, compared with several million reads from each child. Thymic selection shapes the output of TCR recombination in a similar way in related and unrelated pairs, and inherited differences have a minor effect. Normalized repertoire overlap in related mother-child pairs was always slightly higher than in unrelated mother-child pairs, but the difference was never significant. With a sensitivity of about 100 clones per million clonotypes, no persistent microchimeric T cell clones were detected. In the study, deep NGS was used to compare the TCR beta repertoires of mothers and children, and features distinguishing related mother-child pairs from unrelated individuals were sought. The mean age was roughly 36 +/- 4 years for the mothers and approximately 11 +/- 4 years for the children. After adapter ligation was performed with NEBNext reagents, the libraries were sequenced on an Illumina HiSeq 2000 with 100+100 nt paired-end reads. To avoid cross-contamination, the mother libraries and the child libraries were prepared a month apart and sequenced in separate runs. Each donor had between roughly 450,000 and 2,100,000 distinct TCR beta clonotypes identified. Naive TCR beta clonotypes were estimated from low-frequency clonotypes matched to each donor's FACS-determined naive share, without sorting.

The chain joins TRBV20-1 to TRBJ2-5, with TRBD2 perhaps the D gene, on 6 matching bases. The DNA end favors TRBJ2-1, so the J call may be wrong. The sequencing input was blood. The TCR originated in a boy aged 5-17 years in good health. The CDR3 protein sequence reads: CSARESNSGYNEQFF. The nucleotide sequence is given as TGCAGTGCTAGAGAAAGCAATAGCGGTTACAATGAGCAGTTCTTC.